The present entry profiles one T cell receptor beta chain with its context. Its cognate antigen is unknown. Ahead of thyroid surgery, no patient had received treatment of any kind. Original handling: The study's classifier, a distant-metastasis tool for papillary thyroid cancer, was built using CDR3 differences across clinicopathological groups. TCRdb re-called clones from the PCR reads using MiXCR. The V and J calls come from TCRdb's annotation, not from the publication. The sample records some 7,400 clones, over 25% being singletons. This entry is derived from a study of metastatic and nonmetastatic thyroid tumors. The wider study: Thyroid patients, malignant and benign, had repertoires compared across blood and tumor or nodule tissue. Notes on the study in general: In blood and tumor, TCR beta diversity was reportedly significantly higher in malignant thyroid tumors than in benign nodules.

Germline CDR1 is SGHRS and CDR2 is YFSETQ. This CDR3 contains 12 residues. V was pared by 4 bases and J by 6 bases, with 11 bases between. This chain joins TRBV5-1 and TRBJ2-7; D uncertain. The TCR was taken from a male donor with papillary thyroid cancer or a benign thyroid nodule (not recorded which). Some clones in this sample may be carry-over from other donors' samples. The sequenced material came from adjacent normal tissue. The CDR3 protein is CASSLPPGEQYF. The CDR3 coding sequence is TGCGCCAGCAGCCTGCCCCCGGGCGAGCAGTACTTC.